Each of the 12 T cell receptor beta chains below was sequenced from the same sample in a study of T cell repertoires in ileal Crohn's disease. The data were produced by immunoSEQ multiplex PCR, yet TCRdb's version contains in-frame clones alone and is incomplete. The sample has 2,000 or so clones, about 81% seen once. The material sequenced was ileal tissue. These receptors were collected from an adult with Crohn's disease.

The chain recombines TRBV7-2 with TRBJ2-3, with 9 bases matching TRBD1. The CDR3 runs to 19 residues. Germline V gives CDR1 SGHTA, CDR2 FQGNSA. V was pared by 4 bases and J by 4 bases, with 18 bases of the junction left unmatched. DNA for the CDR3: TGTGCCAGCAGCTCAAGTGGGACAGGGAGTCGGTCTTGGTCAGATACGCAGTATTTT. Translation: CASSSSGTGSRSWSDTQYF.

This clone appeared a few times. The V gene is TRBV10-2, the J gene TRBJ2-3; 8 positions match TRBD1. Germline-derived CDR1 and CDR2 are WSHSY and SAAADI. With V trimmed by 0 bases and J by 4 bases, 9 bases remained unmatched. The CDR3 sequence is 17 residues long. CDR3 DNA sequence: TGCGCCAGCAGTGAGTCGCGTTGGCAGGGGGCGGCAGATACGCAGTATTTT. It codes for CASSESRWQGAADTQYF.

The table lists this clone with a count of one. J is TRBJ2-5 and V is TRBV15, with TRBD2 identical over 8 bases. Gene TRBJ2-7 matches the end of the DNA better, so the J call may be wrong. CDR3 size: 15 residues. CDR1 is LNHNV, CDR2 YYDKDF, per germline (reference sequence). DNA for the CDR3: TGTGCCACCAGCAGAGATAGGGGCGGGGGGCACGAGCAGTACTTC. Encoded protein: CATSRDRGGGHEQYF.

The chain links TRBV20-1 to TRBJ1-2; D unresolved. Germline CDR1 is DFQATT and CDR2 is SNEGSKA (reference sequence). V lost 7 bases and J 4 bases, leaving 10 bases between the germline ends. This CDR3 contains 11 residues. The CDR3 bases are TGCAGTGATCAGAAAACCTATGGCTACACCTTC. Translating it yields CSDQKTYGYTF.

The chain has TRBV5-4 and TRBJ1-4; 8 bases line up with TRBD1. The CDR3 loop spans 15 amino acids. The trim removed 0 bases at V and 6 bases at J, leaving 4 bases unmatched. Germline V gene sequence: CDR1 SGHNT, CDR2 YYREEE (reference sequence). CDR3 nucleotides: TGTGCCAGCAGCTTGGCTCAGGGGGCGGATGAAAAACTGTTTTTT. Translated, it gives CASSLAQGADEKLFF.

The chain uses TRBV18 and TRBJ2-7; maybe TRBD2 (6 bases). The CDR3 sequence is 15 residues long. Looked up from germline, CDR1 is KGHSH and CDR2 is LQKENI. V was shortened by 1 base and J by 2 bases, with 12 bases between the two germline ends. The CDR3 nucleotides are TGTGCCAGCTCACCACGGGGAGGTGGGACCTACGAGCAGTACTTC. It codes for CASSPRGGGTYEQYF.

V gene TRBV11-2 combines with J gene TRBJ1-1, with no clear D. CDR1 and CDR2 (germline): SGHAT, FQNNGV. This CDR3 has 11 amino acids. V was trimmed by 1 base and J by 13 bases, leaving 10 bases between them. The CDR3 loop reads CASSLAASVFF. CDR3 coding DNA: TGTGCCAGCAGCTTAGCCGCCTCGGTTTTCTTT.

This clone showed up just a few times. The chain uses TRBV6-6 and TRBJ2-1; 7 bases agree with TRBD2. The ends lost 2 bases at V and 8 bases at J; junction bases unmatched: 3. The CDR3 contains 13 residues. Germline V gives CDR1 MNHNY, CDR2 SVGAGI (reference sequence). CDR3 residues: CASSYGTNDEQFF. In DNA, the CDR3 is TGTGCCAGCAGTTACGGGACTAACGATGAGCAGTTCTTC.

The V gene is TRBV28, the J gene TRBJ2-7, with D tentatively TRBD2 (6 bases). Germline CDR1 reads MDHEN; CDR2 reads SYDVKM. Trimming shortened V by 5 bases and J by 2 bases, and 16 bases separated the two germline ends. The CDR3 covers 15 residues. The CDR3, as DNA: TGTGCCAGCAGTGTTACCCAAACGGGGGCCTACGAGCAGTACTTC. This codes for CASSVTQTGAYEQYF.

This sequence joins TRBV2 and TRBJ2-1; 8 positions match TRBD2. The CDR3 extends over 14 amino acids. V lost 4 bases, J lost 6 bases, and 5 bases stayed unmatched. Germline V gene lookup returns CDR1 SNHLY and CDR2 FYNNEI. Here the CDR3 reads CASSAPGLANEQFF. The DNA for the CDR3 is TGTGCCAGCAGTGCCCCAGGACTAGCCAATGAGCAGTTCTTC.

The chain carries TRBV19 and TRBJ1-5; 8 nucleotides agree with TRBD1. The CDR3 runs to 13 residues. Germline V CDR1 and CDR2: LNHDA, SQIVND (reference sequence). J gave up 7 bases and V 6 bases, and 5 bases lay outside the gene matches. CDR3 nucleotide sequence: TGTGCCAGTAGGAACAGGGGGGGGCAGCCCCAGCATTTT. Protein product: CASRNRGGQPQHF.

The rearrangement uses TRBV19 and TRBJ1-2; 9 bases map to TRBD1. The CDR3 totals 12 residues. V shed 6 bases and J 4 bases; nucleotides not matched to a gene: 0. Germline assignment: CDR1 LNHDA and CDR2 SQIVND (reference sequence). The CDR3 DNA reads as TGTGCCAGTAGGGACAGGGGCTATGGCTACACCTTC. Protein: CASRDRGYGYTF.